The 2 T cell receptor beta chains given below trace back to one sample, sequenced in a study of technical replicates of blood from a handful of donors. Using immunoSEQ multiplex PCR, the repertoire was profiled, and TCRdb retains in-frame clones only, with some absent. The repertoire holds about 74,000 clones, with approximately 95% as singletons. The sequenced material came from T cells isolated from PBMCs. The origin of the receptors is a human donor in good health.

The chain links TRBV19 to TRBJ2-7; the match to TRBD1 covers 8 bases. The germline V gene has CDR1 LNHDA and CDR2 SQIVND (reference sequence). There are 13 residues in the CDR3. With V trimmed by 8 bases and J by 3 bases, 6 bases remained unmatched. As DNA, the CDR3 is TGTGCCAGTGGACAGGGCAGTCGCTACGAGCAGTACTTC. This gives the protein CASGQGSRYEQYF. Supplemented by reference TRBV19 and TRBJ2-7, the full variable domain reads DGGITQSPKYLFRKEGQNVTLSCEQNLNHDAMYWYRQDPGQGLRLIYYSQIVNDFQKGDIAEGYSVSREKKESFPLTVTSAQKNPTAFYLCASGQGSRYEQYFGPGTRLTVT.

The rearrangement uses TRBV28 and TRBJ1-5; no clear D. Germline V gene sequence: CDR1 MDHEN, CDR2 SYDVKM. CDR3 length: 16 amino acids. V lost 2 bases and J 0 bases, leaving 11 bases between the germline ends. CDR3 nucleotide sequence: TGTGCCAGCAGTTTAGGGCACATCAATAGCAATCAGCCCCAGCATTTT. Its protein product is CASSLGHINSNQPQHF. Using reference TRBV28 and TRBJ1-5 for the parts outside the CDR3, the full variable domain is DVKVTQSSRYLVKRTGEKVFLECVQDMDHENMFWYRQDPGLGLRLIYFSYDVKMKEKGDIPEGYSVSREKKERFSLILESASTNQTSMYLCASSLGHINSNQPQHFGDGTRLSIL.